These T cell receptor beta chains were read from a single sample in a study of blood T cells in healthy people across ages. TCRdb processed the 5' RACE reads anew with MiXCR; each CDR3 protein has one entry. The sample yields approximately 490,000 distinct CDR3 sequences, around 24% seen once. Separately, the same data were catalogued under a study of T cells of mothers and their children.

What was sequenced was blood. The receptors originated from a boy aged 5 to 17 in good health. CDR3s include the opening cysteine and the closing phenylalanine or tryptophan. Fields, in order: D gene, V gene, J gene, clone size, CDR3 DNA, CDR3 protein. The D gene is left open where the match is weak. A row's size may be missing; if present it is once, few, many or a size class.

d_call: -
v_call: TRBV7-9
j_call: TRBJ1-6
clone_size: few
cdr3_nt: TGTGCCAGCAGCTTAGAAGGGCTTAGCTCACCCCTCCACTTT
cdr3_aa: CASSLEGLSSPLHF

d_call: TRBD1
v_call: TRBV3-1
j_call: TRBJ2-5
clone_size: few
cdr3_nt: TGTGCCAGCAGCCACCTCACAGGGGGACAAGAGACCCAGTACTTC
cdr3_aa: CASSHLTGGQETQYF

d_call: TRBD1
v_call: TRBV29-1
j_call: TRBJ2-5
clone_size: -
cdr3_nt: TGCAGCGTTGATCGCGGGACAGGGACCCGAGAGACCCAGTACTTC
cdr3_aa: CSVDRGTGTRETQYF

d_call: TRBD1
v_call: TRBV7-8
j_call: TRBJ2-7
clone_size: -
cdr3_nt: TGTGCCAGCAACTCGGGACAGTTCTACGAGCAGTACTTC
cdr3_aa: CASNSGQFYEQYF

d_call: -
v_call: TRBV29-1
j_call: TRBJ2-1
clone_size: few
cdr3_nt: TGCAGCGTTGGACTTCGACTCACCTACAATGGGCAGTTCTTC
cdr3_aa: CSVGLRLTYNGQFF

d_call: TRBD1
v_call: TRBV29-1
j_call: TRBJ2-7
clone_size: few
cdr3_nt: TGCAGCGTTGGACAGGGGAGCTCCTACGAGCAGTACTTC
cdr3_aa: CSVGQGSSYEQYF

d_call: TRBD2
v_call: TRBV14
j_call: TRBJ2-7
clone_size: many
cdr3_nt: TGTGCCAGCAGGGATAGCGGGAGTTACGAGCAGTACTTC
cdr3_aa: CASRDSGSYEQYF

d_call: TRBD1
v_call: TRBV3-1
j_call: TRBJ2-2
clone_size: few
cdr3_nt: TGTGCCAGCAGCCAAGCGGGGACAGGGGAGCTCGGGGGGCTGTTTTTT
cdr3_aa: CASSQAGTGELGGLFF

d_call: -
v_call: TRBV9
j_call: TRBJ2-5
clone_size: few
cdr3_nt: TGTGCCAGCAGCGTAGCTATGGGATTAGAGACCCAGTACTTC
cdr3_aa: CASSVAMGLETQYF

d_call: TRBD2
v_call: TRBV6-2/TRBV6-3
j_call: TRBJ2-1
clone_size: -
cdr3_nt: TGTGCCAGCAGTTACTCGACAGCGGGAGGGTACGGTGAGCAGTTCTTC
cdr3_aa: CASSYSTAGGYGEQFF

d_call: TRBD1
v_call: TRBV20-1
j_call: TRBJ1-2
clone_size: -
cdr3_nt: TGCAGTCGCCAGACAGGGGTCGGTGGCTACACCTTC
cdr3_aa: CSRQTGVGGYTF

d_call: -
v_call: TRBV12-3/TRBV12-4
j_call: TRBJ1-2
clone_size: many
cdr3_nt: TGTGCCAGCAGTTTAGCGGGTTCCAATGGCTACACCTTC
cdr3_aa: CASSLAGSNGYTF

d_call: -
v_call: TRBV20-1
j_call: TRBJ1-1
clone_size: -
cdr3_nt: TGCAGTGCTTTGGACAGCCCTGAAGCTTTCTTT
cdr3_aa: CSALDSPEAFF

d_call: TRBD1
v_call: TRBV10-3
j_call: TRBJ2-3
clone_size: -
cdr3_nt: TGTGCCATCAGTGAGTACCAGGGGGACACGCAGTATTTT
cdr3_aa: CAISEYQGDTQYF

d_call: TRBD1
v_call: TRBV7-2
j_call: TRBJ2-7
clone_size: many
cdr3_nt: TGTGCCAGCAGCTTAGGGTCCGGGACAGATTACGAGCAGTACTTC
cdr3_aa: CASSLGSGTDYEQYF

d_call: -
v_call: TRBV6-2/TRBV6-3
j_call: TRBJ2-4
clone_size: few
cdr3_nt: TGTGCCAGCACCTGGGAGGGGGCAAGCGTAGCCAAAAACATTCAGTACTTC
cdr3_aa: CASTWEGASVAKNIQYF

d_call: -
v_call: TRBV5-5
j_call: TRBJ2-3
clone_size: -
cdr3_nt: TGTGCCAGCAGCTTGGTACGGGTAAGGGCAGATACGCAGTATTTT
cdr3_aa: CASSLVRVRADTQYF

d_call: TRBD1
v_call: TRBV14
j_call: TRBJ1-5
clone_size: many
cdr3_nt: TGTGCCAGCAGCCAGGACAGGGTTTGGTGGAACAATCAGCCCCAGCATTTT
cdr3_aa: CASSQDRVWWNNQPQHF

d_call: -
v_call: TRBV3-1
j_call: TRBJ1-1
clone_size: -
cdr3_nt: TGTGCCAGCAGCCCAACGGGACGGAAAAACACTGAAGCTTTCTTT
cdr3_aa: CASSPTGRKNTEAFF